This T cell receptor beta chain came from a study of T cells after posttransplantation cyclophosphamide. Study findings and constraints: TRB clonality was highly associated with recipient CMV seropositivity and reactivation.

This clone was seen repeatedly, ten times or more. Its antigen is not known. The J segment lost 8 bases and the V segment lost 5 bases, leaving 5 bases of the junction unmatched. The CDR3 totals 13 residues. The germline V gene encodes CDR1 MNHNS and CDR2 SASEGT. The repertoire was sequenced with immunoSEQ multiplex PCR; TCRdb's copy has only in-frame clones and lacks some. The sample has tens of thousands of clones, none seen only once. The chain is built from TRBV6-1 and TRBJ1-2; the match to TRBD1 covers 10 bases. The TCR was taken from a man between 45 and 60 years old in good health, CMV-negative, and a related stem cell transplant donor. The sequenced sample was PBMCs. Here the CDR3 DNA reads TGTGCCAGCAGTAGGGACAGGGGAGGCGGCTACACCTTC. Protein product: CASSRDRGGGYTF.